One and the same sample provided the 11 T cell receptor beta chains below, sequenced in a study of blood T cell repertoires in COVID-19. TCRdb's copy holds only in-frame clones and misses some; the assay was immunoSEQ multiplex PCR. The sample holds over 250,000 clones, around nine tenths seen once. Sample: PBMCs or T cells enriched from blood (not recorded which). The receptors stem from a woman in her late teens or twenties who had recovered from COVID-19.

In this sample, this clone turned up once. CDR3 in amino acids: CASSPNPDRDDLNTEAFF. CDR3 nucleotide sequence: TGTGCCAGCAGCCCGAATCCTGACAGGGATGACTTGAACACTGAAGCTTTCTTT. This chain uses TRBV5-8 with TRBJ1-1; 7 bases line up with TRBD1. Germline V gives CDR1 SGHTS, CDR2 YDEGEE. CDR3 length equals 18 residues. With V trimmed by 4 bases and J by 0 bases, 15 bases remained unmatched. Using reference TRBV5-8 and TRBJ1-1 for the parts outside the CDR3, the full variable domain is EAGVTQSPTHLIKTRGQQATLRCSPISGHTSVYWYQQALGLGLQFLLWYDEGEERNRGNFPPRFSGRQFPNYSSELNVNALELEDSALYLCASSPNPDRDDLNTEAFFGQGTRLTVV.

The V call is TRBV11-2, the J call TRBJ1-1; D is perhaps TRBD1 (6 bases). The length of the CDR3 is 14 residues. CDR1 and CDR2 (germline): SGHAT, FQNNGV. Between the trimmed V and J ends, which lost 2 bases and 7 bases, there was a span of 14 bases. CDR3 bases: TGTGCCAGCAGCTTAAGATTCAGACAGGTTGAAGCTTTCTTT. It encodes CASSLRFRQVEAFF.

V and J are TRBV5-1 and TRBJ1-2; no firm D call. This CDR3 spans 13 amino acids. Germline V gives CDR1 SGHRS, CDR2 YFSETQ. V gave up 4 bases and J gave up 2 bases, with 9 bases separating them. CDR3 DNA: TGCGCCAGCAGCCCCGCACAGAACTATGGCTACACCTTC. Translation gives CASSPAQNYGYTF.

The V gene is TRBV10-3, the J gene TRBJ2-3; the match to TRBD1 covers 7 bases. V shed 4 bases, J shed 2 bases, and the junction held 6 bases outside the gene matches. Germline CDR1 and CDR2: ENHRY and SYGVKD. This CDR3 comprises 15 residues. DNA for the CDR3: TGTGCCATCAGTGTCGGGACAGCAGACACAGATACGCAGTATTTT. Its translation: CAISVGTADTDTQYF.

The chain employs TRBV24-1 and TRBJ2-7, with 7 nucleotides matching TRBD1. V lost 4 bases, J lost 3 bases, and 2 bases stayed unmatched. The length of the CDR3 is 13 residues. Germline V CDR1 and CDR2: KGHDR, SFDVKD. The CDR3 DNA is TGTGCCACCAGTGAGGACAGGTACTACGAGCAGTACTTC. The encoded protein is CATSEDRYYEQYF.

The rearrangement joins TRBV7-2 to TRBJ1-6; 10 nucleotides line up with TRBD1. The V gene's germline CDR1 is SGHTA and CDR2 FQGNSA. V dropped 0 bases and J dropped 6; count of bases not matched to a gene: 5. There are 17 residues in the CDR3. The CDR3 is CASSLAGQGVFNSPLHF. CDR3 in DNA: TGTGCCAGCAGCTTAGCAGGACAGGGGGTTTTTAATTCACCCCTCCACTTT. Complete variable domain (other parts from reference TRBV7-2 and TRBJ1-6): GAGVSQSPSNKVTEKGKDVELRCDPISGHTALYWYRQSLGQGLEFLIYFQGNSAPDKSGLPSDRFSAERTGGSVSTLTIQRTQQEDSAVYLCASSLAGQGVFNSPLHFGNGTRLTVT.

Here the CDR3 DNA reads TGTGCCAGCAGCCAGGGAGGTGATAGCAATCAGCCCCAGCATTTT. It translates to CASSQGGDSNQPQHF. The chain recombines TRBV9 with TRBJ1-5; perhaps TRBD1 as D (5 bases). The V gene's germline CDR1 is SGDLS and CDR2 YYNGEE. This CDR3 region has 15 residues. V lost 4 bases and J lost 0, with 11 bases in between.

The gene calls are TRBV28 and TRBJ2-5; 8 bases map to TRBD2. Germline V gene sequence: CDR1 MDHEN, CDR2 SYDVKM. Trimming at V came to 2 bases and at J to 3 bases, leaving 8 bases not matched to a gene. The CDR3 has 16 residues. The CDR3 region is CASSLLGGRFKETQYF. CDR3 DNA: TGTGCCAGCAGTTTACTGGGCGGGAGGTTTAAAGAGACCCAGTACTTC.

The gene calls are TRBV6-2 or TRBV6-3 and TRBJ1-2; 10 bases line up with TRBD1. Germline values: CDR1 MNHEY, CDR2 SVGEGT. CDR3 length equals 16 residues. J was trimmed by 4 bases and V by 2 bases; bases with no gene match: 7. The CDR3 loop reads CASSYPRTGGSYGYTF. In DNA, the CDR3 is TGTGCCAGCAGTTACCCACGGACAGGGGGTAGCTATGGCTACACCTTC.

The CDR3 DNA reads as TGTGCCAGTAGTATAGATCGTGGCGGCAGCCTAACCTATGGCTACACCTTC. This translates into CASSIDRGGSLTYGYTF. The chain is built from TRBV19 and TRBJ1-2, with D unresolved. The length of the CDR3 is 17 residues. The germline V and J ends were trimmed by 0 bases and 4 bases, with 18 bases remaining between them. CDR1 is LNHDA, CDR2 SQIVND, per germline (reference sequence).

This chain uses TRBV10-3 with TRBJ2-5, with D perhaps matching TRBD1 (5 bases). The CDR3 covers 13 residues. The V end was cut by 3 bases, the J end by 1 base, with 6 bases between. Germline-derived CDR1 and CDR2 are ENHRY and SYGVKD. CDR3 sequence reads: CAISDGAQETQYF. DNA of the CDR3: TGTGCCATCAGTGATGGGGCCCAAGAGACCCAGTACTTC.